This T cell receptor (beta chain) was identified during a study of T cell responses to AZD1222 COVID-19 vaccine. Study results and caveats: Of the AZD1222 recipients, only five to seven were seropositive at baseline. Spike-specific TCR breadth rose after two AZD1222 doses, and depth rose as well. A mostly white British donor set with more females was recruited, and clonal diversity was possibly underestimated.

To note about this clone: Its antigen is not identified.

TCRdb keeps only in-frame clones here, not all; method: immunoSEQ multiplex PCR. The sample records 120,000 to 150,000 clones, 88% being singletons. The junction had 2 bases not matched to a gene; V was cut back by 6 bases and J by 0 bases. Per the germline V gene, CDR1 is MGHDK and CDR2 is SYGVNS. This CDR3 has 14 amino acids. The chain is built from TRBV25-1 and TRBJ2-7; TRBD1 agrees at 10 bases. This TCR derives from an adult in good health. The sequences come from peripheral blood, collected on day 0 of MenACWY control vaccination. Written as DNA, the CDR3 is TGTGCCAGCAGAGGGACAGGGGTCTCCTACGAGCAGTACTTC. The encoded protein is CASRGTGVSYEQYF.